The TCR beta chain under discussion was sequenced for a study of metastatic and nonmetastatic thyroid tumors. Trimming removed 3 bases from V and 5 bases from J; junction bases left unmatched: 5. This CDR3 region has 14 residues. In its sample, this clone is medium-sized. TCRdb re-called the PCR reads with MiXCR. The repertoire holds around 34,000 clones, with around 17% as singletons. All patients were treatment-naive before thyroid surgery. The specimen was blood. The rearrangement joins TRBV12-3 or TRBV12-4 to TRBJ2-5, with 8 bases that match TRBD1. This TCR was sampled from a female donor with papillary thyroid cancer or a benign thyroid nodule (not recorded which). Some clones in this sample may be carry-over from other donors' samples. In nucleotides, the CDR3 is TGTGCCAGCAGTTTGGACAGGGAGGACGAGACCCAGTACTTC. It translates to CASSLDREDETQYF.